This TCR beta chain stems from a study of T cell repertoires in cytomegalovirus infection. The overall study: Public TCR beta signature analysis indicated the presence of both CMV infection and matching HLA type.

The germline V and J ends were trimmed by 2 bases and 5 bases, with 10 bases remaining between them. This CDR3 contains 14 residues. Germline CDR1 is MNHEY and CDR2 is SVGAGI. One entry per CDR3 protein results from TCRdb running MiXCR on the reads. Of some 600,000 distinct CDR3 sequences in the sample, roughly 26% were seen once. Study-level findings and limits: Clonotype analysis showed dominance of the ex vivo response by HLA-C-restricted CMV-specific TCR beta clonotypes. The study identified carriers of CMV plus the relevant HLA from cumulative public TCR beta family frequency.

This clonotype was seen a handful of times. The antigen remains undetermined. The sample taken for sequencing was CD8+ T cells from PBMCs. V and J are TRBV6-5 and TRBJ1-5, with D uncertain. This receptor was obtained from a human donor in good health (CMV status not recorded). Some clones in this sample may be carry-over from other donors' samples. The CDR3 sequence: CASSYGPSDQPQHF. CDR3 nucleotides: TGTGCCAGCAGTTACGGGCCAAGTGATCAGCCCCAGCATTTT.